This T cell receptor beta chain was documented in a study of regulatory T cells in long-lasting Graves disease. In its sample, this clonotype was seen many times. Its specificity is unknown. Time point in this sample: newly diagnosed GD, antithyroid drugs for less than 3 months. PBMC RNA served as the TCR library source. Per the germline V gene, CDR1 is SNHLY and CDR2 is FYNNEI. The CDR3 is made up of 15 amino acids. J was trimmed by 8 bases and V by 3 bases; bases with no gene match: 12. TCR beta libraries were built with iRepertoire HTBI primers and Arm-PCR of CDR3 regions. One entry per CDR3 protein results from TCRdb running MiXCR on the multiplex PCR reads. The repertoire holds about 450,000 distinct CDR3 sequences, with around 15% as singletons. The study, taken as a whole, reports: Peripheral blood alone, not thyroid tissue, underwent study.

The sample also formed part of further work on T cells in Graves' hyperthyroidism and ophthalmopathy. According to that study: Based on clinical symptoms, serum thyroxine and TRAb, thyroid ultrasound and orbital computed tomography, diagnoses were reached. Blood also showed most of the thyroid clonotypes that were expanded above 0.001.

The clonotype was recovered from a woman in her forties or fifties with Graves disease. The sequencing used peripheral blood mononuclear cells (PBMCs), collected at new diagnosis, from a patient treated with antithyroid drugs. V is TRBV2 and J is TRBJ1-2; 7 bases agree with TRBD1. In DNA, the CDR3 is TGTGCCAGCAGTGAGACAGGGAGGACGGAAGACGGCTACACCTTC. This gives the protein CASSETGRTEDGYTF.